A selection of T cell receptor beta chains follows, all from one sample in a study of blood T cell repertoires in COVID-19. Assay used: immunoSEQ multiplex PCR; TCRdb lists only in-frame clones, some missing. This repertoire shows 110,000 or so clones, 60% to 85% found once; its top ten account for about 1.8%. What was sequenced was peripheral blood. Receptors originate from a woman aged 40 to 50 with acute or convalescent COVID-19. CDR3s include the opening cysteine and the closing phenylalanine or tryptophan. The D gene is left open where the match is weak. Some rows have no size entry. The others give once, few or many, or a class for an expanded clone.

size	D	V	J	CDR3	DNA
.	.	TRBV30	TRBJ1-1	CAWEQGNTEAFF	TGTGCCTGGGAGCAGGGAAATACTGAAGCTTTCTTT
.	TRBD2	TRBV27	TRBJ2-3	CARPFGLAGGPYRTDTQYF	TGTGCCAGGCCCTTTGGACTAGCGGGGGGCCCCTACCGCACAGATACGCAGTATTTT
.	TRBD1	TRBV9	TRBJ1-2	CASSVAMGQGFGYTF	TGTGCCAGCAGCGTAGCCATGGGACAGGGGTTTGGCTACACCTTC
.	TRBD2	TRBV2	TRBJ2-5	CASSEGVAGGQGTQYF	TGTGCCAGCAGTGAAGGGGTAGCGGGGGGGCAGGGGACCCAGTACTTC
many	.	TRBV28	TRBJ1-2	CASSFSDYNYGYTF	TGTGCCAGCAGTTTTTCAGACTATAACTATGGCTACACCTTC
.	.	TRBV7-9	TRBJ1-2	CASSLVVSGGEGYTF	TGTGCCAGCAGCTTAGTTGTGTCAGGCGGGGAAGGCTACACCTTC
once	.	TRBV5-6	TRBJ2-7	CASSHDTFSYEQYF	TGTGCCAGCAGCCACGACACCTTCTCCTACGAGCAGTACTTC
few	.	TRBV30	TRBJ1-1	CAWSDPKQGAEAFF	TGTGCCTGGAGTGACCCCAAACAGGGCGCTGAAGCTTTCTTT
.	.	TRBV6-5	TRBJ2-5	CASKGGGETQYF	TGTGCCAGTAAGGGGGGGGGAGAGACCCAGTACTTC
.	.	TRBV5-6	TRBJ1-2	CASSLAVGSPYGYTF	TGTGCCAGCAGCTTGGCCGTGGGTAGCCCTTATGGCTACACCTTC
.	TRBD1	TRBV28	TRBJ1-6	CASGQGNSPLHF	TGTGCCAGCGGACAGGGTAATTCACCCCTCCACTTT
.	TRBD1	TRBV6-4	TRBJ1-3	CASSDSGAGGKGNTIYF	TGTGCCAGCAGTGACTCCGGGGCAGGGGGCAAAGGAAACACCATATATTTT
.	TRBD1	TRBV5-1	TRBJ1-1	CASSYTGGSEAFF	TGCGCCAGCAGCTATACAGGGGGCTCTGAAGCTTTCTTT
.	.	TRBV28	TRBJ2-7	CASSLTRMGSYEQYF	TGTGCCAGCAGTTTAACGCGGATGGGCTCCTACGAGCAGTACTTC
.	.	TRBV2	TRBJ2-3	CATQASDQADTQYF	TGTGCCACCCAGGCTAGCGATCAGGCAGATACGCAGTATTTT
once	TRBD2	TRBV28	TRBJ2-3	CASATSGGGTDTQYF	TGTGCCAGCGCGACTAGCGGGGGAGGCACAGATACGCAGTATTTT
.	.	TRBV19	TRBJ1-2	CASRNSGSYGYTF	TGTGCCAGTAGGAATTCAGGATCTTATGGCTACACCTTC
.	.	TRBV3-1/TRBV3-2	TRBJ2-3	CASSQDKGGRFGTDTQYF	TGTGCCAGCAGCCAAGATAAGGGGGGGCGGTTTGGCACAGATACGCAGTATTTT
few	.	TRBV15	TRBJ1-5	CATSGRYQPQHF	TGTGCCACCAGCGGCAGATATCAGCCCCAGCATTTT
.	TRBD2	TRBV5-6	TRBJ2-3	CASSLVGSGGPTDTQYF	TGTGCCAGCAGCTTGGTTGGTAGCGGGGGGCCGACAGATACGCAGTATTTT
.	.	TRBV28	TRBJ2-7	CASSSTVSTYEQYF	TGTGCCAGCAGTTCGACAGTTTCAACCTACGAGCAGTACTTC
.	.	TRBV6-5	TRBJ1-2	CASRQGPNYGYTF	TGTGCCAGCAGACAGGGACCTAACTATGGCTACACCTTC
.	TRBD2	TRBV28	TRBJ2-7	CASSLSEGSGGYF	TGTGCCAGCAGTTTATCTGAGGGGTCGGGAGGGTACTTC
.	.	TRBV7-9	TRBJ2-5	CASSLLAGQETQYF	TGTGCCAGCAGCTTATTGGCCGGGCAAGAGACCCAGTACTTC
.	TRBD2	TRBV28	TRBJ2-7	CASRRTSGYEQYF	TGTGCCAGCAGGCGGACTAGCGGCTACGAGCAGTACTTC
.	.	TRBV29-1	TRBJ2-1	CSVSRGSGNEQFF	TGCAGCGTTAGTAGGGGATCGGGCAATGAGCAGTTCTTC
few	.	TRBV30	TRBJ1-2	CAWGPGWAGSGYTF	TGTGCCTGGGGACCAGGCTGGGCGGGGTCTGGCTACACCTTC
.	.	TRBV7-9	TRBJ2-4	CASSPVLLRAKNIQYF	TGTGCCAGCAGCCCTGTTCTCCTTAGAGCCAAAAACATTCAGTACTTC
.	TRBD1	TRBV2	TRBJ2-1	CASSFTGQAAGNEQFF	TGTGCCAGCAGCTTCACCGGACAGGCGGCAGGGAATGAGCAGTTCTTC
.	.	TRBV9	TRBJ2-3	CASSANLQGDTQYF	TGTGCCAGCAGCGCGAACTTACAGGGAGATACGCAGTATTTT
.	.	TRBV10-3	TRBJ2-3	CAISRGTFRDTQYF	TGTGCCATCAGCCGCGGGACTTTTAGAGATACGCAGTATTTT
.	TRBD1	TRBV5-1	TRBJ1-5	CASSPGTGGNQPQHF	TGCGCCAGCAGCCCGGGGACAGGGGGGAATCAGCCCCAGCATTTT
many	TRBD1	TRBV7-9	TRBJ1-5	CASSPGTATAQPQHF	TGTGCCAGCAGCCCTGGGACAGCAACTGCTCAGCCCCAGCATTTT
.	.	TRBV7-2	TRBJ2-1	CASSLARQRSSYNEQFF	TGTGCCAGCAGCTTAGCTAGACAGAGGAGCTCCTACAATGAGCAGTTCTTC
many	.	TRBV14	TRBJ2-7	CASSQDFGGAYEQYF	TGTGCCAGCAGCCAAGATTTTGGAGGAGCTTACGAGCAGTACTTC
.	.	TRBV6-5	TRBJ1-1	CASSSTFHGSEAFF	TGTGCCAGCAGTTCCACTTTCCATGGTAGTGAAGCTTTCTTT
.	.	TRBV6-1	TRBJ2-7	CASSEAGALVYEQYF	TGTGCCAGCAGTGAGGCGGGGGCGCTCGTTTACGAGCAGTACTTC
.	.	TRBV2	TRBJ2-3	CAGGAGTDTQYF	TGTGCAGGGGGAGCGGGGACAGATACGCAGTATTTT
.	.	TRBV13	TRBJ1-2	CASSLISLPGYTF	TGTGCCAGCAGCTTAATCAGTCTTCCCGGCTACACCTTC
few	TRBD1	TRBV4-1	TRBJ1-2	CASSQSRQGLDYGYTF	TGCGCCAGCAGCCAAAGCAGACAGGGATTAGACTATGGCTACACCTTC
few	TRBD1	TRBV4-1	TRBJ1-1	CASSQGGTGSKTEAFF	TGCGCCAGCAGCCAAGGTGGGACAGGGTCGAAAACTGAAGCTTTCTTT
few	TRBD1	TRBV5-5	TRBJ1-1	CASSLGTGFDAFF	TGTGCCAGCAGCTTGGGGACAGGGTTCGACGCTTTCTTT
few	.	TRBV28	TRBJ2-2	CASHPAPGSNTGELFF	TGTGCCAGCCACCCAGCCCCAGGCTCGAACACCGGGGAGCTGTTTTTT
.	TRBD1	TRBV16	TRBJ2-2	CASSQGTDTGELFF	TGTGCCAGCAGCCAAGGGACAGACACCGGGGAGCTGTTTTTT
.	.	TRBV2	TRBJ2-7	CASSRPGSGGYEQYF	TGTGCCAGCAGCCGACCGGGCTCAGGAGGCTACGAGCAGTACTTC